Listed here are 32 T cell receptor beta chains from one sample, sequenced in a study of CD8 T cells in ankylosing spondylitis. For these TCRs, the target antigens are not known. Study findings and constraints: Typical of ankylosing spondylitis blood, it appeared, was a TCR beta motif of eight highly homologous variants.

TCRdb fed the 5' RACE reads into MiXCR, producing one record per CDR3 protein. This table holds 450,000 to 550,000 distinct CDR3 sequences, roughly 5.3% found once. Sequenced: blood, either unsorted or a sorted T cell fraction (not recorded which). The receptors shown here come from a male donor with ankylosing spondylitis.

This clonotype was counted at least ten times. The gene calls are TRBV24-1 and TRBJ2-1, with D maybe TRBD1 (5 bases). The CDR3 length is 14 residues. Germline V gene lookup returns CDR1 KGHDR and CDR2 SFDVKD. V was trimmed by 2 bases and J by 6 bases, leaving 10 bases between them. The CDR3 spells CATSDYGHINEQFF. In DNA form, the CDR3 reads TGTGCCACCAGTGATTACGGACACATCAATGAGCAGTTCTTC.

This clonotype has at least ten counts. The J gene is TRBJ1-5, the V gene TRBV20-1; D may be TRBD1 (5 bases). The germline gives CDR1 DFQATT, CDR2 SNEGSKA (reference sequence). CDR3 length: 13 residues. Trimming removed 3 bases at V and 3 bases at J, with 9 bases between. The CDR3 region is CSASGTLNQPQHF. The CDR3 region has the DNA TGCAGTGCTAGTGGGACCCTCAATCAGCCCCAGCATTTT.

This clonotype was picked up a small number of times. The rearrangement uses TRBV7-9 and TRBJ2-7; 7 bases align to TRBD1. V was clipped by 5 bases and J by 3 bases; unmatched bases: 10. This CDR3 comprises 15 residues. Germline V gives CDR1 SEHNR, CDR2 FQNEAQ (reference sequence). CDR3 sequence reads: CASSRGGTNLYEQYF. DNA for the CDR3: TGTGCCAGCAGCCGAGGGGGCACAAACCTCTACGAGCAGTACTTC. Looking up the rest from reference TRBV7-9 and TRBJ2-7 gives the full variable domain: DTGVSQNPRHKITKRGQNVTFRCDPISEHNRLYWYRQTLGQGPEFLTYFQNEAQLEKSRLLSDRFSAERPKGSFSTLEIQRTEQGDSAMYLCASSRGGTNLYEQYFGPGTRLTVT.

The V call is TRBV15, the J call TRBJ2-2, with a tentative D call TRBD1 (5 bases). CDR1 LNHNV and CDR2 YYDKDF come from the germline V gene (reference sequence). This CDR3 is built from 13 residues. Trimming removed 8 bases at V and 4 bases at J, with 11 bases between. Here the CDR3 DNA reads TGTGCCACCGGGCAGGGTCTCACCGGGGAGCTGTTTTTT. This encodes CATGQGLTGELFF.

This clonotype was detected a few times. The rearrangement links TRBV9 to TRBJ1-5; perhaps TRBD1 as D (5 bases). Trimming shortened V by 3 bases and J by 3 bases, and 10 bases separated the two germline ends. This CDR3 is 14 amino acids long. Germline loops: CDR1 SGDLS, CDR2 YYNGEE. CDR3 protein: CASSAGANNQPQHF. CDR3 bases: TGTGCCAGCAGCGCCGGGGCCAACAATCAGCCCCAGCATTTT.

This clonotype was counted many times. This chain links TRBV12-3 or TRBV12-4 with TRBJ2-1, with no clear D. V was pared by 3 bases and J by 5 bases, with 8 bases between. This CDR3 is 13 amino acids long. The CDR3 DNA is TGTGCCAGCAGTTTTTGGGATCACAATGAGCAGTTCTTC. Translated: CASSFWDHNEQFF.

This clonotype was counted many times. The chain uses TRBV20-1 and TRBJ1-1; TRBD1 agrees at 8 bases. Germline V gene data show CDR1 as DFQATT and CDR2 as SNEGSKA (reference sequence). V shed 5 bases and J 4 bases; nucleotides not matched to a gene: 6. This CDR3 is 13 amino acids long. CDR3 in amino acids: CSAFRGPSTEAFF. CDR3 in DNA: TGCAGTGCTTTCAGGGGGCCGAGCACTGAAGCTTTCTTT.

This clonotype has a count of ten or more. V and J are TRBV20-1 and TRBJ2-1, with D uncertain. V shed 3 bases and J shed 1 base, with 10 bases lying between them. CDR3 length equals 14 residues. The germline gives CDR1 DFQATT, CDR2 SNEGSKA (reference sequence). CDR3 sequence (DNA): TGCAGTGCTAGGAGGCCTAGGTCCTACAATGAGCAGTTCTTC. It yields the protein CSARRPRSYNEQFF.

This clonotype occurred a few times. V and J are TRBV20-1 and TRBJ2-5; D is ambiguous. The CDR3 covers 15 residues. Trimming took 3 bases from V and 0 from J, leaving 14 bases between them. Germline V CDR1 and CDR2: DFQATT, SNEGSKA (reference sequence). CDR3 nucleotide sequence: TGCAGTGCTAGGGCCATGGACGGTAACCAAGAGACCCAGTACTTC. Translated: CSARAMDGNQETQYF.

This clonotype was observed at least ten times. The gene calls are TRBV9 and TRBJ2-1; D is undetermined. Trimming took off 0 bases at V and 10 bases at J, with 11 bases between the two ends. In germline, CDR1 is SGDLS, CDR2 YYNGEE. The CDR3 consists of 13 residues. The CDR3 region is CASSVVPGDEQFF. CDR3 sequence (DNA): TGTGCCAGCAGCGTAGTTCCGGGCGACGAGCAGTTCTTC.

The table lists this clonotype with many counts. The chain is built from TRBV7-3 and TRBJ2-1; 8 positions agree with TRBD2. The junction had 8 bases not matched to a gene; V was cut back by 5 bases and J by 8 bases. CDR3 length: 14 residues. Germline-derived CDR1 and CDR2 are SGHTA and FQGTGA. CDR3 in DNA: TGTGCCAGCAGCACCGACGGGGGGGCATATGAGCAGTTCTTC. Amino acid sequence: CASSTDGGAYEQFF.

This clonotype was counted ten times or more. Here the CDR3 DNA reads TGTGCCATCAGGGGGACGGCGATGAACACTGAAGCTTTCTTT. Its protein product is CAIRGTAMNTEAFF. The rearrangement uses TRBV10-3 and TRBJ1-1, with a possible D match to TRBD1 (5 bases). This CDR3 has 14 amino acids. The V end lost 6 bases, the J end lost 0 bases, and 11 bases lay between the germline ends. Germline assignment: CDR1 ENHRY and CDR2 SYGVKD.

The chain combines TRBV7-9 with TRBJ1-2; D is ambiguous. Germline V gene sequence: CDR1 SEHNR, CDR2 FQNEAQ (reference sequence). The CDR3 covers 13 residues. V lost 3 bases to trimming and J lost 8 bases, with 13 bases between them. The CDR3 loop reads CASSFEESEGYTF. In DNA, the CDR3 is TGTGCCAGCAGCTTCGAGGAATCCGAAGGCTACACCTTC. The full variable domain, its missing parts supplied by reference TRBV7-9 and TRBJ1-2, is DTGVSQNPRHKITKRGQNVTFRCDPISEHNRLYWYRQTLGQGPEFLTYFQNEAQLEKSRLLSDRFSAERPKGSFSTLEIQRTEQGDSAMYLCASSFEESEGYTFGSGTRLTVV.

This clonotype was seen repeatedly, ten times or more. The chain employs TRBV29-1 and TRBJ1-2, with a weak D call TRBD1 (5 bases). V was pared by 3 bases and J by 8 bases, with 16 bases between. Germline CDR1 reads SQVTM; CDR2 reads ANQGSEA. The CDR3 is made up of 13 amino acids. This chain's CDR3 is CSVDHVRADGYTF. CDR3 DNA sequence: TGCAGCGTTGACCATGTCAGGGCGGACGGCTACACCTTC. The variable domain in full, completed from reference TRBV29-1 and TRBJ1-2, reads SAVISQKPSRDICQRGTSLTIQCQVDSQVTMMFWYRQQPGQSLTLIATANQGSEATYESGFVIDKFPISRPNLTFSTLTVSNMSPEDSSIYLCSVDHVRADGYTFGSGTRLTVV.

This clonotype was counted at least ten times. This chain connects TRBV7-9 to TRBJ1-5; weak D call: TRBD1 (6 bases). Germline V gene lookup returns CDR1 SEHNR and CDR2 FQNEAQ (reference sequence). This CDR3 is 15 amino acids long. Between the trimmed V and J ends, which lost 1 base and 3 bases, there was a span of 10 bases. This CDR3 reads CASSLGQGNNQPQHF. For the CDR3, the DNA is TGTGCCAGCAGCTTAGGTCAGGGGAACAATCAGCCCCAGCATTTT.

The rearrangement uses TRBV10-1 and TRBJ2-2; D is uncertain. The V end lost 9 bases, the J end lost 2 bases, and 13 bases lay between the germline ends. Germline V gene lookup returns CDR1 WNHNN and CDR2 SYGVQD (reference sequence). The CDR3 length is 14 residues. In nucleotides, the CDR3 is TGCGCCAGTACTATCCAGGCAAACACCGGGGAGCTGTTTTTT. Translated, it gives CASTIQANTGELFF.

This clonotype was seen many times. The chain uses TRBV7-2 and TRBJ2-1, with D perhaps matching TRBD1 (6 bases). Trimming took 2 bases from V and 7 from J, leaving 12 bases between them. Germline CDR1 and CDR2: SGHTA and FQGNSA. The length of the CDR3 is 14 residues. The CDR3: CASSLWGLGNEQFF. CDR3 nucleotide sequence: TGTGCCAGCAGCTTATGGGGGCTTGGTAATGAGCAGTTCTTC.

Many counts were recorded for this clonotype. The chain couples TRBV7-2 to TRBJ1-1; D not resolved. V was cut by 2 bases and J by 3 bases, with 7 bases left in between. CDR1 is SGHTA, CDR2 FQGNSA, per germline. The CDR3 is 13 residues long. The CDR3 region has the DNA TGTGCCAGCAGCTTACATAGGGACACTGAAGCTTTCTTT. This encodes CASSLHRDTEAFF. Variable domain in full (rest from reference TRBV7-2 and TRBJ1-1): GAGVSQSPSNKVTEKGKDVELRCDPISGHTALYWYRQSLGQGLEFLIYFQGNSAPDKSGLPSDRFSAERTGGSVSTLTIQRTQQEDSAVYLCASSLHRDTEAFFGQGTRLTVV.

This clonotype appeared a few times. The rearrangement joins TRBV27 to TRBJ2-3; 8 nucleotides match TRBD2. The CDR3 has 19 residues. V shed 3 bases, J shed 0 bases, and the junction held 14 bases outside the gene matches. CDR1 is MNHEY and CDR2 is SMNVEV in the germline V gene (reference sequence). In DNA form, the CDR3 reads TGTGCCAGCAGTTTCCAGATGGGAAGCGGGAGATGGAGCACAGATACGCAGTATTTT. It yields the protein CASSFQMGSGRWSTDTQYF.

At least ten counts were recorded for this clonotype. The CDR3 DNA reads TGTGCCAGCAGCGAACCAACAGGGATATCTAGCACAGATACGCAGTATTTT. Protein product: CASSEPTGISSTDTQYF. This rearrangement joins TRBV14 to TRBJ2-3; tentatively, D is TRBD1 (6 bases). V lost 5 bases and J 0 bases, leaving 18 bases between the germline ends. The germline CDR1 and CDR2 sequences are SGHDN and FVKESK. This CDR3 spans 17 amino acids.

This clonotype has ten or more counts. This chain joins TRBV5-1 and TRBJ1-4, with a possible D match to TRBD1 (6 bases). Trimming took 0 bases from V and 5 from J, leaving 11 bases between them. CDR1 and CDR2 (germline): SGHRS, YFSETQ. CDR3 length: 15 amino acids. CDR3 nucleotides: TGCGCCAGCAGCTTGGCCAGTGACAGGAATGAAAAACTGTTTTTT. Translating gives CASSLASDRNEKLFF. The complete variable domain, with remaining parts taken from reference TRBV5-1 and TRBJ1-4, reads KAGVTQTPRYLIKTRGQQVTLSCSPISGHRSVSWYQQTPGQGLQFLFEYFSETQRNKGNFPGRFSGRQFSNSRSEMNVSTLELGDSALYLCASSLASDRNEKLFFGSGTQLSVL.

In its sample, this clonotype was seen many times. The CDR3 coding sequence is TGTGCCAGCTCACCAGTTGGGGGGCGCTATGGCTACACCTTC. This gives the protein CASSPVGGRYGYTF. The rearrangement uses TRBV18 and TRBJ1-2; D might be TRBD1 (6 bases). The V gene lost 2 bases and the J gene lost 4 bases, with 11 bases spanning the gap. CDR1 and CDR2 from the germline V gene are KGHSH and LQKENI. CDR3 length: 14 amino acids.

The gene calls are TRBV27 and TRBJ1-4; D is unresolved. The CDR3 is 15 residues long. Germline CDR1 is MNHEY and CDR2 is SMNVEV (reference sequence). V gave up 3 bases and J gave up 4 bases, with 12 bases separating them. The CDR3 DNA is TGTGCCAGCAGTTTGAGCGGACGGAATAATGAAAAACTGTTTTTT. It is translated as CASSLSGRNNEKLFF.

This clonotype has at least ten counts. The DNA of the CDR3 is TGTGCCAGCAGCACCCATCCCTCGGGTGGCATTCAGTACTTC. This sequence encodes CASSTHPSGGIQYF. The chain couples TRBV28 to TRBJ2-4; D not resolved. The CDR3 has 14 amino acids. Germline V gene sequence: CDR1 MDHEN, CDR2 SYDVKM. Trimming took off 6 bases at V and 9 bases at J, with 18 bases between the two ends. The full variable domain, completed using reference TRBV28 and TRBJ2-4, is DVKVTQSSRYLVKRTGEKVFLECVQDMDHENMFWYRQDPGLGLRLIYFSYDVKMKEKGDIPEGYSVSREKKERFSLILESASTNQTSMYLCASSTHPSGGIQYFGAGTRLSVL.

Only a few counts were recorded for this clonotype. CDR3 loop: CSALGQGAYEQYF. Here the CDR3 DNA reads TGCAGTGCCCTAGGACAGGGAGCCTACGAGCAGTACTTC. The chain has TRBV20-1 and TRBJ2-7, with 8 bases that match TRBD1. V was clipped by 6 bases and J by 2 bases; unmatched bases: 6. CDR1 is DFQATT and CDR2 is SNEGSKA in the germline V gene (reference sequence). The CDR3 contains 13 residues.

This clonotype was counted at least ten times. This chain joins TRBV28 and TRBJ2-3, with D perhaps TRBD2 (7 bases). Germline loops: CDR1 MDHEN, CDR2 SYDVKM. The CDR3 loop spans 13 amino acids. Between the trimmed V and J ends, which lost 7 bases and 14 bases, there was a span of 22 bases. The CDR3 nucleotides read TGTGCCAGCACCTTCGCGGGGGCGTTAAGTGGGTATTTT. It is translated as CASTFAGALSGYF.

V usage is TRBV9 and J usage is TRBJ2-3; 10 positions match TRBD2. The CDR3 totals 15 residues. Germline lookup yields CDR1 SGDLS and CDR2 YYNGEE. V shed 3 bases, J shed 7 bases, and the junction held 8 bases outside the gene matches. CDR3: CASSARTSGRYTQYF. The CDR3 DNA reads as TGTGCCAGCAGCGCGAGGACTAGCGGACGGTATACGCAGTATTTT.

This clonotype has a count of ten or more. The chain has TRBV4-1 and TRBJ2-3; D not certain. The V end lost 1 base, the J end lost 4 bases, and 15 bases lay between the germline ends. In germline, CDR1 is MGHRA, CDR2 YSYEKL. The CDR3 covers 16 residues. The CDR3 DNA is TGCGCCAGCAGCCAAGGTCGGCGGATTGGGCCAGATACGCAGTATTTT. Its translation is CASSQGRRIGPDTQYF.

This clonotype was picked up many times. The V call is TRBV24-1, the J call TRBJ2-5; 8 bases are a match to TRBD1. From germline, CDR1 is KGHDR and CDR2 SFDVKD. The CDR3 consists of 12 residues. The J segment lost 5 bases and the V segment lost 9 bases, leaving 4 bases of the junction unmatched. The DNA of the CDR3 is TGTGCCACCCAAGACAGGGGTGAGACCCAGTACTTC. Its translation is CATQDRGETQYF.

In DNA, the CDR3 is TGTGCCAGCTCACCAGGAACATGGACAGGGAGCTATGGCTACACCTTC. The encoded protein is CASSPGTWTGSYGYTF. The chain employs TRBV18 and TRBJ1-2; TRBD1 agrees at 8 bases. Per the germline V gene, CDR1 is KGHSH and CDR2 is LQKENI. The CDR3 loop spans 16 amino acids. Trimming at V came to 2 bases and at J to 4 bases, leaving 9 bases not matched to a gene.

This clonotype showed up many times. The gene calls are TRBV12-3 or TRBV12-4 and TRBJ2-1; no definite D call. Trimming pared 1 base from V and 0 bases from J, leaving 10 bases between. This CDR3 has 16 residues. CDR3 loop: CASSLGGASSYNEQFF. CDR3 nucleotides: TGTGCCAGCAGTTTAGGCGGAGCTAGCTCCTACAATGAGCAGTTCTTC.

In this sample, this clonotype turned up many times. The gene calls are TRBV29-1 and TRBJ1-1; no firm D call. Germline-derived CDR1 and CDR2 are SQVTM and ANQGSEA. Between the trimmed V and J ends, which lost 6 bases and 0 bases, there was a span of 8 bases. The CDR3 covers 12 residues. CDR3 amino acids: CSVTGMNTEAFF. As DNA, the CDR3 is TGCAGCGTAACGGGCATGAACACTGAAGCTTTCTTT. The whole variable domain, filled in from reference TRBV29-1 and TRBJ1-1, reads SAVISQKPSRDICQRGTSLTIQCQVDSQVTMMFWYRQQPGQSLTLIATANQGSEATYESGFVIDKFPISRPNLTFSTLTVSNMSPEDSSIYLCSVTGMNTEAFFGQGTRLTVV.